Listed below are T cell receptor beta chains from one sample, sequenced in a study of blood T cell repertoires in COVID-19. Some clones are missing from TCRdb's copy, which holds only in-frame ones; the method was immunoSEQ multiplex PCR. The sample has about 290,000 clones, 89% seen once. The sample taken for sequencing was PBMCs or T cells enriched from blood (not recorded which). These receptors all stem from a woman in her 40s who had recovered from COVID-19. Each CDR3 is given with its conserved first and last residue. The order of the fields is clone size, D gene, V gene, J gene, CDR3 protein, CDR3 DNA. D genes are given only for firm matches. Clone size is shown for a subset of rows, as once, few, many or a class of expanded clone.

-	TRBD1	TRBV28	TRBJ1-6	CASSLPTGLGSPLHF	TGTGCCAGCAGTTTACCGACAGGGTTAGGCTCACCCCTCCACTTT
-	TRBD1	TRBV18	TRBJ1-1	CASSHDRGRTEAFF	TGTGCCAGCTCACATGACAGGGGGCGCACTGAAGCTTTCTTT
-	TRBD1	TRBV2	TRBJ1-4	CASSEPGQATEKLFF	TGTGCCAGCAGTGAACCGGGACAGGCTACTGAAAAACTGTTTTTT
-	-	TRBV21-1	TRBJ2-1	CASSKYHGSRGYNEQFF	TGTGCCAGCAGCAAATATCATGGCAGCCGGGGGTACAATGAGCAGTTCTTC
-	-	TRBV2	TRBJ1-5	CASSEALRGIQPQHF	TGTGCCAGCAGTGAAGCGCTTCGGGGGATTCAGCCCCAGCATTTT
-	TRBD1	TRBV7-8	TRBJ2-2	CASSLWDRPTGELFF	TGTGCCAGCAGCTTATGGGACAGGCCTACCGGGGAGCTGTTTTTT
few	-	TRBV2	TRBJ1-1	CANHLHGDTEAFF	TGTGCCAACCACTTACACGGGGACACTGAAGCTTTCTTT
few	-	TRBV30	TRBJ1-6	CAWAGSAHNSPLHF	TGTGCCTGGGCGGGTTCTGCTCATAATTCACCCCTCCACTTT
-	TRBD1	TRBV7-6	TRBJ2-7	CASSLRGQGSYEQYF	TGTGCCAGCAGCTTAAGAGGACAGGGGTCCTACGAGCAGTACTTC
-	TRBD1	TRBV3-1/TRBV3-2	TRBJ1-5	CASSQACRQGDQPQHF	TGTGCCAGCAGCCAAGCTTGTCGGCAGGGGGATCAGCCCCAGCATTTT
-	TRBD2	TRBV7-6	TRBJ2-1	CASSLAPTSKEQFF	TGTGCCAGCAGCTTAGCGCCGACTAGCAAGGAGCAGTTCTTC
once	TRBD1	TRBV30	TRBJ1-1	CATETGGREIFF	TGTGCCACAGAGACAGGGGGCAGGGAGATTTTCTTT
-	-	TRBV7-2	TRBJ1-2	CASSFRRGYYGYTF	TGTGCCAGCAGCTTCCGTCGGGGGTACTATGGCTACACCTTC
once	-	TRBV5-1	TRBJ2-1	CASSSFPGSGHNEQFF	TGCGCCAGCAGCTCCTTCCCTGGGAGCGGCCACAATGAGCAGTTCTTC
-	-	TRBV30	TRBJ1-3	CAWQIRGLLDTIYF	TGTGCCTGGCAGATCAGGGGACTACTGGACACCATATATTTT
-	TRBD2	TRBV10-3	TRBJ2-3	CATSFGTSGQTDTQYF	TGTGCCACCTCCTTCGGGACTAGCGGACAGACAGATACGCAGTATTTT
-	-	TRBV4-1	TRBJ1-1	CASSVENTEAFF	TGCGCCAGCAGCGTAGAGAACACTGAAGCTTTCTTT
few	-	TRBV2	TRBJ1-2	CASSLDSGYTF	TGTGCCAGCAGTCTCGACAGTGGCTACACCTTC
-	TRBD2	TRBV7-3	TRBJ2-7	CASSPTYSDSGSPYEQYF	TGTGCCAGCAGCCCGACTTACTCGGATAGCGGGAGCCCCTACGAGCAGTACTTC
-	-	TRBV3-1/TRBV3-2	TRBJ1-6	CASSLYRVLSSPLHF	TGTGCCAGCAGCCTATACAGGGTGTTAAGTTCACCCCTCCACTTT
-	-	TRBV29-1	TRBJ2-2	CSVGGRGTGELFF	TGCAGCGTTGGCGGCAGGGGCACCGGGGAGCTGTTTTTT
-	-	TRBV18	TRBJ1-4	CASSPTGGGGEKLFF	TGTGCCAGCTCACCAACAGGCGGCGGGGGTGAAAAACTGTTTTTT
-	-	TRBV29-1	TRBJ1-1	CSVDQGTNTEAFF	TGCAGCGTTGACCAGGGAACTAACACTGAAGCTTTCTTT
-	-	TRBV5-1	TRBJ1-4	CASSLAAGANEKLFF	TGCGCCAGCAGCTTGGCCGCGGGGGCTAATGAAAAACTGTTTTTT
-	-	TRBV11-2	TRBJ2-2	CASRAQATGELFF	TGTGCCAGCAGGGCGCAAGCGACGGGGGAGCTGTTTTTT
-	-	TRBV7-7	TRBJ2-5	CASSFTRGETQYF	TGTGCTAGCAGCTTTACCAGAGGGGAGACCCAGTACTTC
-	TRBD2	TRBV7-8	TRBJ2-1	CASSPGPGLAGGPMNEQFF	TGTGCCAGCAGCCCCGGGCCGGGACTAGCGGGAGGGCCGATGAATGAGCAGTTCTTC
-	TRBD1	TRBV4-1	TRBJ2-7	CASSQGTGGTYEQYF	TGCGCCAGCAGCCAAGGGACAGGGGGGACTTACGAGCAGTACTTC
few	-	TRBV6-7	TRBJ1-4	CASSYSVPANEKLFF	TGTGCCAGCAGTTACTCCGTTCCAGCTAATGAAAAACTGTTTTTT
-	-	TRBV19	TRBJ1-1	CASSRQQNTEAFF	TGTGCCAGTAGTCGACAGCAGAACACTGAAGCTTTCTTT
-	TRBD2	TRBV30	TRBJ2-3	CAWNAGGTDTQYF	TGTGCCTGGAACGCGGGGGGCACAGATACGCAGTATTTT
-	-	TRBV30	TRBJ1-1	CAWTLDSLNTEAFF	TGTGCCTGGACTCTGGACAGTTTGAACACTGAAGCTTTCTTT
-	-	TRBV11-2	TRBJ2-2	CASSSRPGGSLTNTGELFF	TGTGCCAGCAGCTCTCGACCGGGCGGGTCCCTAACGAACACCGGGGAGCTGTTTTTT
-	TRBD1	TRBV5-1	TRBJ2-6	CASLPDRVYSGANVLTF	TGCGCCAGCCTCCCCGACAGGGTGTACTCTGGGGCCAACGTCCTGACTTTC
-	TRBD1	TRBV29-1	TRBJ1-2	CSVEDRGRANYGYTF	TGCAGCGTGGAAGACAGGGGGAGAGCTAACTATGGCTACACCTTC
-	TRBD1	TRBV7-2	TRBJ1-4	CASSSLPGQGVGLFF	TGTGCCAGCAGCTCTTTGCCGGGACAGGGGGTTGGACTGTTTTTT
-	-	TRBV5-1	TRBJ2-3	CASSLIAASTDTQYF	TGCGCCAGCAGCTTGATAGCCGCTAGCACAGATACGCAGTATTTT
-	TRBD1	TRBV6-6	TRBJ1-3	CASSGAGQGMNTIYF	TGTGCCAGCAGTGGCGCGGGACAGGGGATGAACACCATATATTTT
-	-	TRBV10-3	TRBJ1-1	CATGGGTEAFF	TGTGCCACGGGAGGGGGGACTGAAGCTTTCTTT
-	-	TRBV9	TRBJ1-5	CASSVEQYQPQHF	TGTGCCAGCAGCGTAGAACAGTATCAGCCCCAGCATTTT
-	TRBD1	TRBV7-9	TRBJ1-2	CASSSPGQGVRDYTF	TGTGCCAGCAGCTCTCCGGGACAGGGGGTTCGGGACTACACCTTC
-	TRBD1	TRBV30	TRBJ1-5	CAWSDLGQSNQPQHF	TGTGCCTGGAGCGATTTGGGACAGAGCAATCAGCCCCAGCATTTT
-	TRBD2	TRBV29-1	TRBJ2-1	CSVGGRFAYNEQFF	TGCAGCGTTGGCGGGAGGTTCGCCTACAATGAGCAGTTCTTC
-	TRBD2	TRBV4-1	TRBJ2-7	CASSPGGPRDEQYF	TGCGCCAGCAGCCCGGGAGGGCCCAGGGACGAGCAGTACTTC
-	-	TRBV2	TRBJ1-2	CASSYGGSGYGYTF	TGTGCCAGCAGTTACGGGGGTAGCGGCTATGGCTACACCTTC
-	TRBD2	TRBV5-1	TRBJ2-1	CASSLGGSLSNEQFF	TGCGCCAGCAGCTTAGGCGGGAGTTTATCCAATGAGCAGTTCTTC
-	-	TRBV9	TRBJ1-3	CASSGGTAGNTIYF	TGTGCCAGCAGCGGAGGGACTGCTGGAAACACCATATATTTT
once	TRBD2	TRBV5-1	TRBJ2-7	CASSWGLADYYEQYF	TGCGCCAGCAGCTGGGGACTAGCGGACTACTACGAGCAGTACTTC
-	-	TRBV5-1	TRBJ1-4	CASSSVSSSNEKLFF	TGCGCCAGCAGCTCGGTATCGTCATCTAATGAAAAACTGTTTTTT
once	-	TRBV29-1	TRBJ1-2	CSARSGSSYGYTF	TGCAGCGCAAGGTCCGGGAGCAGCTATGGCTACACCTTC
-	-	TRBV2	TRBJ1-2	CASSGLSRGYGYTF	TGTGCCAGCAGTGGGTTATCGCGGGGGTATGGCTACACCTTC
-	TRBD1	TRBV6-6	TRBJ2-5	CASSYSRGQGGETQYF	TGTGCCAGCAGTTACTCGAGGGGACAGGGTGGGGAGACCCAGTACTTC
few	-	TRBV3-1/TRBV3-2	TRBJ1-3	CASSQDIQSGNTIYF	TGTGCCAGCAGCCAAGACATACAGTCTGGAAACACCATATATTTT
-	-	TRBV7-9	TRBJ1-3	CASSLVGGSGNTIYF	TGTGCCAGCAGCTTAGTAGGGGGCTCTGGAAACACCATATATTTT
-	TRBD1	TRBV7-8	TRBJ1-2	CASSLRPGQGAIVDYGYTF	TGTGCCAGCAGCTTAAGGCCTGGACAGGGGGCAATAGTAGACTATGGCTACACCTTC
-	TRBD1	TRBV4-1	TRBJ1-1	CASSQGSGTGLVAFF	TGCGCCAGCAGCCAAGGTTCCGGGACAGGACTGGTAGCTTTCTTT
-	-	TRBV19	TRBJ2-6	CASSKVGSPGANVLTF	TGTGCCAGTAGTAAGGTCGGGTCGCCCGGGGCCAACGTCCTGACTTTC
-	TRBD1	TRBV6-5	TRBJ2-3	CATPGGQGSDTQYF	TGTGCCACCCCCGGGGGACAGGGGTCAGATACGCAGTATTTT